One TCR beta chain is described in this entry. The sample belongs to a study of blood T cell repertoires in COVID-19. Turning to the study itself: Samples of COVID-19 (acute and convalescent) were obtained from the United States, Italy and Spain. PBMCs, B-cell-depleted T cells, or T cells provided the cDNA or gDNA that made up the material.

Sequencing used immunoSEQ multiplex PCR; TCRdb keeps in-frame clones, though not all of them. The sample consists of roughly 500,000 clones, 89% of them appearing once. Followed over time, Seattle patients had been enrolled while infection was active. The clonotype originates from a man aged 18 to 35 with COVID-19, enrolled during active disease. The sequenced sample was peripheral blood.

In DNA form, the CDR3 reads TGTGCCAGCAGTTCCCGGGACAGGGGTGGTGGCTACACCTTC. This codes for CASSSRDRGGGYTF. The chain carries TRBV6-5 and TRBJ1-2; 10 nucleotides match TRBD1. This CDR3 comprises 14 residues. J gave up 7 bases and V 4 bases, and 6 bases lay outside the gene matches. Germline assignment: CDR1 MNHEY and CDR2 SVGAGI.